This TCR beta chain was obtained from a study of metastatic and nonmetastatic thyroid tumors. Patients underwent thyroid surgery, and none had received any treatment before it. Authors' data handling: The distant-metastasis classifier for papillary thyroid cancer was built from CDR3 differences across clinicopathological groups. TCRdb re-called clones from the PCR reads using MiXCR. TCRdb assigned the V and J calls; the authors' analysis was not used. The table records under 30,000 clones, roughly 4% of them present only once. The sample holds a few counts of this clone. Between the trimmed V and J ends, which lost 9 bases and 0 bases, there was a span of 11 bases. The CDR3 contains 14 residues. Germline CDR1 and CDR2: SEHNR and FQNEAQ (reference sequence).

The V and J genes are TRBV7-9 and TRBJ2-2; no clear D. This receptor was obtained from a female donor with papillary thyroid cancer or a benign thyroid nodule (not recorded which). Some clones in this sample may be carry-over from other donors' samples. Sequencing was carried out using blood. CDR3 bases: TGTGCCAGGAGAGCGTGGCCGAACACCGGGGAGCTGTTTTTT. Translated: CARRAWPNTGELFF. The full variable domain, its missing parts supplied by reference TRBV7-9 and TRBJ2-2, is DTGVSQNPRHKITKRGQNVTFRCDPISEHNRLYWYRQTLGQGPEFLTYFQNEAQLEKSRLLSDRFSAERPKGSFSTLEIQRTEQGDSAMYLCARRAWPNTGELFFGEGSRLTVL.